Reported below is one T cell receptor beta chain. Germline-derived CDR1 and CDR2 are MNHEY and SVGEGT. Deletions cut 2 bases from V and 7 bases from J, with 8 bases between. The CDR3 is 12 residues long. The data were produced by immunoSEQ multiplex PCR, yet TCRdb's version contains in-frame clones alone and is incomplete. This sample has roughly 26,000 clones, with 88% found just once. This specimen belongs to a study of blood T cell repertoires in COVID-19. Study-wide context: Acute-phase and convalescent COVID-19 samples originated in the United States, Italy and Spain. Sources were T cells, B-cell-depleted T cells, or PBMCs; the material itself was cDNA or gDNA.

V gene TRBV6-2 or TRBV6-3 combines with J gene TRBJ1-2; no firm D call. This receptor was obtained from a man in his sixties or seventies with acute or convalescent COVID-19. Sequenced input: peripheral blood. The CDR3 protein is CASSYNGGGYTF. CDR3 DNA: TGTGCCAGCAGTTACAACGGTGGTGGCTACACCTTC.